This TCR beta chain was documented in a study of radiotherapy plus CTLA-4 blockade in lung cancer. The overall study: Around 20% of enrolled patients responded objectively, and about 30% had disease control. General study findings and limits: There was expansion of tumor-derived TCR clones in blood after radiotherapy plus ipilimumab.

This clone was counted only a few times. The antigen remains unidentified. Assay used: immunoSEQ multiplex PCR; TCRdb lists only in-frame clones, some missing. The repertoire holds roughly 86,000 clones, with roughly four fifths as singletons. V gave up 0 bases and J gave up 7 bases, with 9 bases separating them. Per germline, CDR1 MNHNY and CDR2 SVGAGI (reference sequence). The CDR3 totals 14 residues. Receiving focal radiation plus CTLA-4 blockade with ipilimumab were patients who had chemo-refractory metastatic non-small-cell lung cancer. The source was peripheral blood, collected from a patient treated with radiotherapy plus ipilimumab. V and J are TRBV6-6 and TRBJ1-4; D possibly corresponds to TRBD1 (5 bases). The TCR was taken from a human donor with non-small cell lung cancer who had stable disease on radiotherapy plus ipilimumab. The CDR3 nucleotides read TGTGCCAGCAGTTACTCGAAGGGGAGTGAAAAACTGTTTTTT. Translating it yields CASSYSKGSEKLFF.